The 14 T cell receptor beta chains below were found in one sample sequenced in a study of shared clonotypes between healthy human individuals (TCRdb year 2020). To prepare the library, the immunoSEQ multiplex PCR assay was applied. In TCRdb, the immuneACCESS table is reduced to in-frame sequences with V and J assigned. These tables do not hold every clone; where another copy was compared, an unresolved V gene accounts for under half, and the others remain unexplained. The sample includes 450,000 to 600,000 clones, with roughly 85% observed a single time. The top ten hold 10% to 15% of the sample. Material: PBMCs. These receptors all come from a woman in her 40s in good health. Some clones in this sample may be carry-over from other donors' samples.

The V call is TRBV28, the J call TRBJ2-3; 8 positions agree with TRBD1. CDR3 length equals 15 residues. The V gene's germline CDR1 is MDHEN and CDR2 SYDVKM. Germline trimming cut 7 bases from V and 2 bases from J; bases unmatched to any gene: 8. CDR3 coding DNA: TGTGCCAGCACCCTAGGACAGGGATACACAGATACGCAGTATTTT. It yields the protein CASTLGQGYTDTQYF. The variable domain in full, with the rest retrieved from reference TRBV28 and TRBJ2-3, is DVKVTQSSRYLVKRTGEKVFLECVQDMDHENMFWYRQDPGLGLRLIYFSYDVKMKEKGDIPEGYSVSREKKERFSLILESASTNQTSMYLCASTLGQGYTDTQYFGPGTRLTVL.

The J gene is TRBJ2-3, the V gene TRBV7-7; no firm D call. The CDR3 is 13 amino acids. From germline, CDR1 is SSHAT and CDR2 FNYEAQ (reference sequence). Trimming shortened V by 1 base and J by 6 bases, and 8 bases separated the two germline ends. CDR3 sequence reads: CASSLGRADTQYF. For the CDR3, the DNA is TGTGCCAGCAGCTTAGGAAGAGCTGATACGCAGTATTTT.

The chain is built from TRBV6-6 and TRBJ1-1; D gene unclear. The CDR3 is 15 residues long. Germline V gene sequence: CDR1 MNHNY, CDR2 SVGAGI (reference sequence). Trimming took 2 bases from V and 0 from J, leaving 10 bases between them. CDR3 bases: TGTGCCAGCAGTTACGCGCTCAAACTGAACACTGAAGCTTTCTTT. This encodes CASSYALKLNTEAFF.

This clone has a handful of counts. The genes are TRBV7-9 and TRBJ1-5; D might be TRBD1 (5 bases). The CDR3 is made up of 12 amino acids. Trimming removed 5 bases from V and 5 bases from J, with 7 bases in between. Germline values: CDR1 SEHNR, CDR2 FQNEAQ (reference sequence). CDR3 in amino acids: CASSATDQPQHF. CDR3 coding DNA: TGTGCCAGCAGCGCGACAGATCAGCCCCAGCATTTT.

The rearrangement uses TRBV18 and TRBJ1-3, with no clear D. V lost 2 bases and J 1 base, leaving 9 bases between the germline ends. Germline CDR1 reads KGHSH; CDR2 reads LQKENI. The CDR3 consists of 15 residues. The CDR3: CASSPITVSGNTIYF. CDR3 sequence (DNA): TGTGCCAGCTCACCAATAACGGTTTCTGGAAACACCATATATTTT.

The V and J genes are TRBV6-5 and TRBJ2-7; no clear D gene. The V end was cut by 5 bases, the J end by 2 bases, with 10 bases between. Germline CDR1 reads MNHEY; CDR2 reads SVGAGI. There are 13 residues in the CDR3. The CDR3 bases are TGTGCCAGCAGTCCCTCGTGGGCCTACGAGCAGTACTTC. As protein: CASSPSWAYEQYF.

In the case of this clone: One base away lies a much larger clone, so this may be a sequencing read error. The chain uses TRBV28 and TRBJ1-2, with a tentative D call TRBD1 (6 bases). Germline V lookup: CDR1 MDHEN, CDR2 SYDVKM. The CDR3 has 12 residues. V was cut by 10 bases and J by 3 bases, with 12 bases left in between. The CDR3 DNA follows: TGTGCCATCCGGGAGGGGGACTATGGCTACACCTTC. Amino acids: CAIREGDYGYTF.

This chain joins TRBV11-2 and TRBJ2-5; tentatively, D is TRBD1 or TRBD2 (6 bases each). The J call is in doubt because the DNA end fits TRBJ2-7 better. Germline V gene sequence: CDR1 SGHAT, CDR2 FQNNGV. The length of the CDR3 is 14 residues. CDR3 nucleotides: TGTGCCAGCAGCCCGGGGGCCAGGATCTACGAGCAGTACTTC. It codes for CASSPGARIYEQYF.

The CDR3 DNA sequence: TGTGCCAGCAGCCCGGGAGTGGCCCACACAGATACGCAGTATTTT. It specifies CASSPGVAHTDTQYF. The J gene is TRBJ2-3, the V gene TRBV7-9; D perhaps matches TRBD2 (6 bases). V was cut by 5 bases and J by 2 bases, with 14 bases left in between. The CDR3 consists of 15 residues. Germline loops: CDR1 SEHNR, CDR2 FQNEAQ (reference sequence).

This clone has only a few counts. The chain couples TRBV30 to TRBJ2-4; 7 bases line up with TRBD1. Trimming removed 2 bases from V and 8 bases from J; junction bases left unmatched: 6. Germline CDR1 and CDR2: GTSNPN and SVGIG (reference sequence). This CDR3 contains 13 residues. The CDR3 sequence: CAWSSRGPDIQYF. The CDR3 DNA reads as TGTGCCTGGAGTTCAAGGGGGCCTGACATTCAGTACTTC.

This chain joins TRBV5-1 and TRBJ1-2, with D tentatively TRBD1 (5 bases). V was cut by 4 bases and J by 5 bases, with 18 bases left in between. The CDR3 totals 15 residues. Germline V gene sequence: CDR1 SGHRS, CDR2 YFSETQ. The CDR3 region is CASSDRQTGGYGYTF. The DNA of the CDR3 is TGCGCCAGCAGCGACAGACAGACCGGAGGGTATGGCTACACCTTC.

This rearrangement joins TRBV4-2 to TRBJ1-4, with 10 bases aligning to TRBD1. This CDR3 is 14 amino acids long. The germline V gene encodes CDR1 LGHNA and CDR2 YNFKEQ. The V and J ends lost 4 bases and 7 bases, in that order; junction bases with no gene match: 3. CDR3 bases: TGTGCCAGCAGCCCCGGACAGGGGGTTGAAAAACTGTTTTTT. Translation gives CASSPGQGVEKLFF.

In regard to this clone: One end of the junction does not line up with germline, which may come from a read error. CDR3: CACSVGPRQTQYF. The DNA of the CDR3 is TGTGCCTGCAGCGTGGGCCCCCGACAGACCCAGTACTTC. The chain links TRBV7-6 to TRBJ2-5, with D hard to call. The CDR3 runs 13 residues. CDR1 and CDR2 from the germline V gene are SGHVS and FNYEAQ.

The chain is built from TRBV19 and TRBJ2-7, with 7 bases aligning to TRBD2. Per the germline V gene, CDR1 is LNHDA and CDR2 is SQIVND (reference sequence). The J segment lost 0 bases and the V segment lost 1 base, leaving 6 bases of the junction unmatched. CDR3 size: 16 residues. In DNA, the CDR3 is TGTGCCAGTAGTATAGGGACTAGGGCGAGCTCCTACGAGCAGTACTTC. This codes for CASSIGTRASSYEQYF.